One sample yielded the 20 T cell receptor beta chains listed below, sequenced in a study of beta chain features in type 1 diabetes. cDNA synthesis used the whole RNA isolate, giving expressed TCRB sequences. Profiled with immunoSEQ multiplex PCR; TCRdb holds only in-frame clones, not every one. Of about 740,000 clones in the sample, roughly an eighth were seen once. Overall study results and limits: Type 1 diabetes patients had moderately but significantly shorter TCRB CDR3s in all four CD4+ subsets.

These receptors' antigens are unknown. Sequenced sample: naive CD4+ T cells from blood. The receptors come from a man aged 18 to 30 with type 1 diabetes.

The rearrangement uses TRBV7-9 and TRBJ1-4; 8 bases are a match to TRBD1. Looked up from germline, CDR1 is SEHNR and CDR2 is FQNEAQ (reference sequence). The CDR3 has 14 amino acids. Unmatched junction bases numbered 3, after V lost 4 bases and J lost 5 bases. The CDR3 bases are TGTGCCAGCAGCTCCGACAGGGGAAATGAAAAACTGTTTTTT. Protein sequence: CASSSDRGNEKLFF.

The chain joins TRBV30 to TRBJ2-2, with 8 nucleotides matching TRBD1. The germline V gene encodes CDR1 GTSNPN and CDR2 SVGIG (reference sequence). The ends lost 5 bases at V and 6 bases at J; junction bases unmatched: 2. The CDR3 is 12 amino acids. CDR3 coding DNA: TGTGCCTGGTCCAGGGGGCCCGGGGAGCTGTTTTTT. This gives the protein CAWSRGPGELFF.

J is TRBJ1-2 and V is TRBV7-9, with TRBD1 matching 10 bases. V was pared by 5 bases and J by 8 bases, with 8 bases of the junction left unmatched. The CDR3 runs 14 residues. The germline CDR1 and CDR2 sequences are SEHNR and FQNEAQ (reference sequence). In DNA, the CDR3 is TGTGCCAGCAGCGACCAGGGACAGGGGATAGGCTACACCTTC. Its protein is CASSDQGQGIGYTF.

The chain is built from TRBV15 and TRBJ2-5; TRBD2 might be the D (6 bases). This CDR3 region has 18 residues. V was shortened by 3 bases and J by 2 bases, with 22 bases between the two germline ends. Germline V gene sequence: CDR1 LNHNV, CDR2 YYDKDF (reference sequence). The CDR3 loop reads CATSSGQAGGGGQETQYF. CDR3 bases: TGTGCCACCAGCAGTGGCCAAGCCGGGGGAGGCGGACAAGAGACCCAGTACTTC.

The chain links TRBV2 to TRBJ1-2; D is perhaps TRBD1 (6 bases). The CDR3 has 13 residues. V was cut by 10 bases and J by 7 bases, with 19 bases left in between. Germline assignment: CDR1 SNHLY and CDR2 FYNNEI. The chain's CDR3 is CATQSYRVPGYTF. DNA of the CDR3: TGTGCCACCCAGTCCTACAGGGTACCTGGCTACACCTTC.

This clone was observed a few times. The CDR3 nucleotides read TGTGCCAGCAGTTTATACAGAGGGGGTCTTGGCTACACCTTC. As protein: CASSLYRGGLGYTF. The genes are TRBV28 and TRBJ1-2; a weak D match, TRBD1 (6 bases). The ends were cut back, 1 base at V and 7 bases at J, with 13 bases in the middle. Germline CDR1 MDHEN, CDR2 SYDVKM. This CDR3 is 14 amino acids long.

The chain links TRBV5-1 to TRBJ1-2; no definite D call. The V end was cut by 0 bases, the J end by 6 bases, with 6 bases between. CDR3 size: 12 residues. CDR1 and CDR2 from the germline V gene are SGHRS and YFSETQ. In DNA form, the CDR3 reads TGCGCCAGCAGCTTGGATGTACATGGCTACACCTTC. Translation gives CASSLDVHGYTF.

The sample holds a few counts of this clone. The chain recombines TRBV5-4 with TRBJ2-1; D might be TRBD1 (6 bases). From germline, CDR1 is SGHNT and CDR2 YYREEE (reference sequence). This CDR3 comprises 15 residues. V lost 2 bases and J 0 bases, leaving 9 bases between the germline ends. CDR3 bases: TGTGCCAGCAGCTTTCGGGACAACTCCTACAATGAGCAGTTCTTC. Translated: CASSFRDNSYNEQFF.

This clone was seen more than once but under ten times. This chain joins TRBV30 and TRBJ1-6; the D is unclear. CDR1 is GTSNPN, CDR2 SVGIG, per germline (reference sequence). Trimming removed 4 bases at V and 8 bases at J, with 18 bases between. The CDR3 length is 15 residues. The CDR3: CAWTYEDALYSPLHF. CDR3 in DNA: TGTGCCTGGACCTACGAGGACGCCCTTTATTCACCCCTCCACTTT.

The chain joins TRBV27 to TRBJ2-2; D might be TRBD1 (5 bases). Germline CDR1 and CDR2: MNHEY and SMNVEV (reference sequence). The CDR3 spans 15 residues. V was cut by 2 bases and J by 2 bases, with 9 bases left in between. The CDR3 reads CASSLRGINTGELFF. The CDR3 DNA follows: TGTGCCAGCAGTTTAAGGGGCATTAACACCGGGGAGCTGTTTTTT.

Note on this clone: In the same sample, other DNA sequences code for this CDR3. The rearrangement joins TRBV7-9 to TRBJ1-1, with D hard to call. The germline V and J ends were trimmed by 5 bases and 1 base, with 5 bases remaining between them. Looked up from germline, CDR1 is SEHNR and CDR2 is FQNEAQ (reference sequence). The CDR3 loop spans 12 amino acids. CDR3 residues: CASSLSNTEAFF. The CDR3 region has the DNA TGTGCCAGCAGCCTATCGAACACTGAAGCTTTCTTT.

The chain has TRBV6-1 and TRBJ2-1, with 8 nucleotides matching TRBD2. V shed 8 bases, J shed 10 bases, and the junction held 13 bases outside the gene matches. Germline V gives CDR1 MNHNS, CDR2 SASEGT. The CDR3 is made up of 14 amino acids. CDR3 coding DNA: TGTGCCAGCTCGTGGGCGGCGGGGGGAAGCGAGCAGTTCTTC. This encodes CASSWAAGGSEQFF.

The CDR3 protein is CASSPSVDRGRENEQFF. The CDR3 nucleotides are TGTGCCAGCAGCCCTAGCGTGGACAGGGGGCGCGAAAATGAGCAGTTCTTC. The rearrangement links TRBV7-9 to TRBJ2-1; 11 nucleotides agree with TRBD1. Losses at the gene ends were 5 bases for V and 7 bases for J; bases not matched to a gene: 13. Germline-derived CDR1 and CDR2 are SEHNR and FQNEAQ (reference sequence). The CDR3 loop spans 17 amino acids.

This clone was seen a few times. The rearrangement joins TRBV25-1 to TRBJ2-1, with D maybe TRBD2 (6 bases). CDR1 and CDR2 (germline): MGHDK, SYGVNS. CDR3 size: 16 residues. Trimming took 0 bases from V and 6 from J, leaving 15 bases between them. CDR3 amino acids: CASSEYGGAHLNEQFF. The CDR3 DNA reads TGTGCCAGCAGTGAATATGGCGGGGCGCACCTCAATGAGCAGTTCTTC.

V and J are TRBV6-5 and TRBJ2-3, with no clear D. The CDR3 is 13 residues long. V was trimmed by 5 bases and J by 0 bases, leaving 6 bases between them. Germline values: CDR1 MNHEY, CDR2 SVGAGI. Here the CDR3 DNA reads TGTGCCAGCAGTGCAGCTAGCACAGATACGCAGTATTTT. Protein sequence: CASSAASTDTQYF.

This clone has more than one count but fewer than ten. The chain links TRBV19 to TRBJ2-1; perhaps TRBD2 as D (5 bases). CDR3 length: 14 residues. CDR1 is LNHDA, CDR2 SQIVND, per germline (reference sequence). V was cut by 5 bases and J by 10 bases, with 18 bases left in between. The CDR3 sequence is CASSPEWSRGEQFF. In DNA, the CDR3 is TGTGCCAGTAGTCCCGAATGGTCCCGGGGAGAGCAGTTCTTC. Full variable domain (outside the CDR3, taken from reference TRBV19 and TRBJ2-1): DGGITQSPKYLFRKEGQNVTLSCEQNLNHDAMYWYRQDPGQGLRLIYYSQIVNDFQKGDIAEGYSVSREKKESFPLTVTSAQKNPTAFYLCASSPEWSRGEQFFGPGTRLTVL.

This clone has only a few counts. The chain couples TRBV18 to TRBJ1-2; 9 positions match TRBD1. V trimming: 5 bases; J trimming: 4 bases; junction bases outside the gene matches: 8. This CDR3 region has 15 residues. Germline assignment: CDR1 KGHSH and CDR2 LQKENI. The CDR3 loop is CASSSLTQGAYGYTF. The DNA of the CDR3 is TGTGCCAGCTCATCCTTGACACAGGGGGCCTATGGCTACACCTTC. The full variable domain, with the rest looked up from reference TRBV18 and TRBJ1-2, is NAGVMQNPRHLVRRRGQEARLRCSPMKGHSHVYWYRQLPEEGLKFMVYLQKENIIDESGMPKERFSAEFPKEGPSILRIQQVVRGDSAAYFCASSSLTQGAYGYTFGSGTRLTVV.

V and J are TRBV7-2 and TRBJ1-5; D remains ambiguous. Germline CDR1 reads SGHTA; CDR2 reads FQGNSA. The CDR3 has 14 residues. Trimming left V 0 bases short and J 4 bases short, with 7 bases between. The CDR3: CASSLAQLNQPQHF. DNA for the CDR3: TGTGCCAGCAGCTTAGCACAGTTAAATCAGCCCCAGCATTTT.

This clone has just one count. The CDR3 DNA reads as TGTGCCAGCATCCCGGACGGGAACACTGAAGCTTTCTTT. Translating gives CASIPDGNTEAFF. J is TRBJ1-1 and V is TRBV7-9; D gene ambiguous. The germline gives CDR1 SEHNR, CDR2 FQNEAQ (reference sequence). The CDR3 runs 13 residues. The V gene lost 7 bases and the J gene lost 1 base, with 10 bases spanning the gap.

This clone turned up a few times. V and J are TRBV27 and TRBJ2-7; D remains ambiguous. V lost 0 bases, J lost 0 bases, and 9 bases lay in between. CDR1 and CDR2 from the germline V gene are MNHEY and SMNVEV (reference sequence). This CDR3 comprises 15 residues. This CDR3 is CASSLSGSYSYEQYF. In DNA form, the CDR3 reads TGTGCCAGCAGTTTATCGGGCAGTTACTCCTACGAGCAGTACTTC.